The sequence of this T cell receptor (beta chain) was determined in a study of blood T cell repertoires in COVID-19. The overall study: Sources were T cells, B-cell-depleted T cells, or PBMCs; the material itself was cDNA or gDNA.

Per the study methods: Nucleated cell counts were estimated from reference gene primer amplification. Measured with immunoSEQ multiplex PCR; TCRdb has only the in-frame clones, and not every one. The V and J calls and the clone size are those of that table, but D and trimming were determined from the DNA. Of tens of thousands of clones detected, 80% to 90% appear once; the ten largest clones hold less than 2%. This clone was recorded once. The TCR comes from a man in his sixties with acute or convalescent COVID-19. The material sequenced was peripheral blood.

Here the CDR3 DNA reads TGTGCCAGCAGCCAAAGGCGCGGCTCTGGAAACACCATATATTTT. Amino acid sequence: CASSQRRGSGNTIYF. The rearrangement joins TRBV3-1 (or the pseudogene TRBV3-2) to TRBJ1-3; no definite D call. The germline CDR1 and CDR2 sequences are LGHDT and YNNKEL (reference sequence). Trimming shortened V by 2 bases and J by 0 bases, and 8 bases separated the two germline ends. This CDR3 comprises 15 residues.